This record looks at one TCR beta chain sequence and its context. What it recognizes is unknown. Produced via immunoSEQ multiplex PCR; TCRdb's table is partial and in-frame only. The data hold 90,000 to 120,000 clones, with about 90% observed a single time. The data are from a study of T cell responses to AZD1222 COVID-19 vaccine. The study, taken as a whole, reports: Compared with day 0, the breadth and depth of the Spike-specific TCR repertoire rose significantly after two doses of AZD1222. Among vaccine-associated CD4 TCRs, coverage spanned spike, with dominance at 160-218 and 743-854. Repertoires in all cases were sampled only once the peak T cell response had passed.

Germline V lookup: CDR1 SGHKS, CDR2 YYEKEE (reference sequence). The length of the CDR3 is 12 residues. Trimming removed 0 bases at V and 7 bases at J, with 7 bases between. This sequence joins TRBV5-5 and TRBJ1-2; D ambiguous. The source is an adult in good health. The sample here was peripheral blood, taken on day 0 of AZD1222 vaccination. In DNA, the CDR3 is TGTGCCAGCAGCTTGGCCGCGAGTGGCTACACCTTC. This encodes CASSLAASGYTF.